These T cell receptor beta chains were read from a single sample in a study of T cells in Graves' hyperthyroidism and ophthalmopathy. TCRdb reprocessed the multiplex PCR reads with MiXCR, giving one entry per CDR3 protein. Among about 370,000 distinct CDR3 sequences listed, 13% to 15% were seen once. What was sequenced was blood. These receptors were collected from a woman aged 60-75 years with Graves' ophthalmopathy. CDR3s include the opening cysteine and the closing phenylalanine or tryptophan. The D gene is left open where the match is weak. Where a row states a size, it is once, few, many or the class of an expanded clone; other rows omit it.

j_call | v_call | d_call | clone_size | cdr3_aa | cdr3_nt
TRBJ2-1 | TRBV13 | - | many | CASSLRDEEQFF | TGTGCCAGCAGCCTCCGGGACGAAGAGCAGTTCTTC
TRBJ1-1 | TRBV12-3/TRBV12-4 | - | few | CASFDSANTEAFF | TGTGCCAGTTTCGACTCGGCTAACACTGAAGCTTTCTTT
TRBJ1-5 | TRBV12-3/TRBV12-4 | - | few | CASTLGGAGSQPQHF | TGTGCCAGCACCTTGGGAGGGGCCGGATCTCAGCCCCAGCATTTT
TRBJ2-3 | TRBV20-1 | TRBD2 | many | CSARAPGGFTDTQYF | TGCAGTGCTAGAGCCCCGGGAGGGTTCACAGATACGCAGTATTTT
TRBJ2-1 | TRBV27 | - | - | CASTTVYNEQFF | TGTGCCAGCACCACAGTTTACAATGAGCAGTTCTTC
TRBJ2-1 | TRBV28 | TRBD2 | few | CASSLPPGTSYYNEQFF | TGTGCCAGCAGTTTACCTCCGGGGACTAGCTACTACAATGAGCAGTTCTTC
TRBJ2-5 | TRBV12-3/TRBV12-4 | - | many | CASSPSGGSQETQYF | TGTGCCAGCAGTCCGAGTGGGGGCTCGCAAGAGACCCAGTACTTC
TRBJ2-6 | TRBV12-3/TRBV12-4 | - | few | CASRVYGATGANVLTF | TGTGCCAGCAGAGTCTACGGGGCGACTGGGGCCAACGTCCTGACTTTC
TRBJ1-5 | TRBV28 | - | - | CASSLYWVGTGVQPQHF | TGTGCCAGCAGTTTATATTGGGTGGGGACCGGGGTACAGCCCCAGCATTTT
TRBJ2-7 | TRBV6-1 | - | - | CASATGTHEQYF | TGTGCCAGCGCGACGGGTACCCACGAGCAGTACTTC
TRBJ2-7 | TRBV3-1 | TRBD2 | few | CASSQGLAGITRSYEQYF | TGTGCCAGCAGCCAAGGGCTAGCGGGAATCACCCGCTCCTACGAGCAGTACTTC
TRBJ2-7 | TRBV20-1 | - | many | CSASRGVFSYEQYF | TGCAGTGCTAGTAGGGGCGTCTTCTCCTACGAGCAGTACTTC
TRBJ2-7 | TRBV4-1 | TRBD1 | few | CASSQYTGVSEQYF | TGCGCCAGCAGCCAGTACACAGGGGTGAGCGAGCAGTACTTC
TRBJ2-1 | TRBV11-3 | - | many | CASSRRDNEQFF | TGTGCCAGCAGCCGACGGGACAATGAGCAGTTCTTC
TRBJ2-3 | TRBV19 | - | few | CASGVKDTQYF | TGTGCCAGTGGGGTCAAAGATACGCAGTATTTT
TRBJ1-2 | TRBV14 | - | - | CASSPGLRPYGYTF | TGTGCCAGCAGCCCGGGACTGCGCCCCTATGGCTACACCTTC
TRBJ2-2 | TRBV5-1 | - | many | CASSLTRPSTGELFF | TGCGCCAGCAGCTTGACCCGCCCCAGTACCGGGGAGCTGTTTTTT
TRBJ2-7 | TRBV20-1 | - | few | CSARVPRSYEQYF | TGCAGTGCTAGAGTCCCCCGGTCCTACGAGCAGTACTTC
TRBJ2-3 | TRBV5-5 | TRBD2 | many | CASSPRGGRSWTDTQYF | TGTGCCAGCAGCCCCCGGGGGGGGCGATCGTGGACAGATACGCAGTATTTT
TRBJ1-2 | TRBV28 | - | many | CASSPIWTEANYGYTF | TGTGCCAGCAGTCCGATATGGACGGAAGCTAACTATGGCTACACCTTC
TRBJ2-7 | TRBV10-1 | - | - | CASSESSVWGYSVGQQYF | TGCGCCAGCAGTGAGTCCTCCGTTTGGGGTTACAGCGTTGGGCAGCAGTACTTC
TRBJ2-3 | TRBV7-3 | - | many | CASSANGQTTDTQYF | TGTGCCAGCAGCGCTAACGGACAGACCACAGATACGCAGTATTTT
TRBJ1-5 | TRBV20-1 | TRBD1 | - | CSARDFRQGREHQPQHF | TGCAGTGCTAGAGATTTTCGACAGGGTCGGGAACATCAGCCCCAGCATTTT
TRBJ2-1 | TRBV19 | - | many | CASSRYNEQFF | TGTGCCAGCAGCCGATACAATGAGCAGTTCTTC
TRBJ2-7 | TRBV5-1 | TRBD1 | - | CASRFGQGAYEQYF | TGCGCCAGCAGATTCGGACAGGGGGCCTACGAGCAGTACTTC
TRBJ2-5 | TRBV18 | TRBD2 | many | CASSPGTSGTPETQYF | TGTGCCAGCTCACCCGGGACTAGCGGGACCCCAGAGACCCAGTACTTC
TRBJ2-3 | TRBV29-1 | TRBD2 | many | CSTLAGGADTQYF | TGCAGCACCCTAGCGGGAGGGGCAGATACGCAGTATTTT
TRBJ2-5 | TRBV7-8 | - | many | CASSKRTGGGETQYF | TGTGCCAGCAGCAAGAGGACGGGCGGTGGGGAGACCCAGTACTTC
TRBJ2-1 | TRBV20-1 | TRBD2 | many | CSAPGTSGYNEQFF | TGCAGTGCTCCCGGGACTAGCGGCTACAATGAGCAGTTCTTC
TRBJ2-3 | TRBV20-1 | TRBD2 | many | CSASTSGKGTDTQYF | TGCAGTGCGTCTACTAGCGGGAAGGGCACAGATACGCAGTATTTT
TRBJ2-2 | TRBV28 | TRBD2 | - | CASSSRLAGVGELFF | TGTGCCAGCAGTTCCCGACTAGCGGGAGTGGGGGAGCTGTTTTTT
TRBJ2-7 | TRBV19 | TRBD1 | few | CASATGTGAYEQYF | TGTGCCAGTGCTACCGGGACAGGGGCCTACGAGCAGTACTTC
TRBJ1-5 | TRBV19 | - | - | CASSITGSSNQPQHF | TGTGCCAGTAGTATTACAGGATCTAGCAATCAGCCCCAGCATTTT
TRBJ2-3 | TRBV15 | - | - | CATSRVQPDTQYF | TGTGCCACCAGCAGAGTACAGCCAGATACGCAGTATTTT
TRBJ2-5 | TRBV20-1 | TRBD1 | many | CSARDRDRGQETQYF | TGCAGTGCTAGAGATAGGGACAGGGGCCAAGAGACCCAGTACTTC
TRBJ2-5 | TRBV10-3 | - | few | CAISPRAETQYF | TGTGCCATCAGCCCCCGGGCGGAGACCCAGTACTTC
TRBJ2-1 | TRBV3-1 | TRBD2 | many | CASSLGLAGGPNNEQFF | TGTGCCAGCAGCCTGGGACTAGCGGGAGGGCCAAACAATGAGCAGTTCTTC
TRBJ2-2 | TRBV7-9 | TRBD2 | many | CASSFRSGEGIGTGELFF | TGTGCCAGCAGCTTTCGTAGCGGGGAGGGGATTGGCACCGGGGAGCTGTTTTTT
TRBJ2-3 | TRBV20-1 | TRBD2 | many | CSASLTSGREAQYF | TGCAGTGCTAGTTTGACTAGCGGGAGGGAGGCGCAGTATTTT
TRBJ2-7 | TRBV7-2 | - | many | CASSFPRVRQYF | TGTGCCAGCAGCTTCCCCCGGGTGAGGCAGTACTTC
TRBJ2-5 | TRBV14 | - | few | CASSQAVGTQYF | TGTGCCAGCAGCCAAGCCGTAGGGACCCAGTACTTC
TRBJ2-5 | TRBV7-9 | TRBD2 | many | CASSLLTAGAGETQYF | TGTGCCAGCAGCTTACTTACAGCGGGAGCGGGAGAGACCCAGTACTTC
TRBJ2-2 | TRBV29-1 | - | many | CSVDRGTGELFF | TGCAGCGTTGATCGGGGGACCGGGGAGCTGTTTTTT
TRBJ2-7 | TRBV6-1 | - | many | CASSYSGRVSYEQYF | TGTGCCAGCAGTTACTCAGGCAGGGTGTCCTACGAGCAGTACTTC
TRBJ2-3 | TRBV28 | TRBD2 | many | CASSLSGGITDTQYF | TGTGCCAGCAGTTTAAGCGGGGGGATCACAGATACGCAGTATTTT
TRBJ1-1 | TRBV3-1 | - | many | CASSQVGGGTEAFF | TGTGCCAGCAGCCAAGTCGGGGGTGGGACTGAAGCTTTCTTT
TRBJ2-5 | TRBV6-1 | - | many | CASSGGAPGTQYF | TGTGCCAGCAGTGGGGGGGCCCCTGGGACCCAGTACTTC
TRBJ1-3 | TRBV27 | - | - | CASSLPPRPGPGNTIYF | TGTGCCAGCAGTTTACCGCCCCGGCCCGGTCCTGGAAACACCATATATTTT
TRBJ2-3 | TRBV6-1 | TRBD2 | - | CASSSPSGSRGDTQYF | TGTGCCAGCAGTTCGCCTAGCGGGAGTAGAGGGGATACGCAGTATTTT
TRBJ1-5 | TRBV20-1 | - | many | CSAGWTDSNQPQHF | TGCAGTGCGGGATGGACTGATAGCAATCAGCCCCAGCATTTT
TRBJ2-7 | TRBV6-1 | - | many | CASSYATTLEQYF | TGTGCCAGCAGTTACGCGACAACCCTCGAGCAGTACTTC
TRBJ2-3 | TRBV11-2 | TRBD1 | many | CASSFAGQGTDTQYF | TGTGCCAGCAGCTTCGCGGGACAGGGCACAGATACGCAGTATTTT
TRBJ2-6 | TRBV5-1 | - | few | CASSLEFSGANVLTF | TGCGCCAGCAGCTTGGAGTTCTCTGGGGCCAACGTCCTGACTTTC